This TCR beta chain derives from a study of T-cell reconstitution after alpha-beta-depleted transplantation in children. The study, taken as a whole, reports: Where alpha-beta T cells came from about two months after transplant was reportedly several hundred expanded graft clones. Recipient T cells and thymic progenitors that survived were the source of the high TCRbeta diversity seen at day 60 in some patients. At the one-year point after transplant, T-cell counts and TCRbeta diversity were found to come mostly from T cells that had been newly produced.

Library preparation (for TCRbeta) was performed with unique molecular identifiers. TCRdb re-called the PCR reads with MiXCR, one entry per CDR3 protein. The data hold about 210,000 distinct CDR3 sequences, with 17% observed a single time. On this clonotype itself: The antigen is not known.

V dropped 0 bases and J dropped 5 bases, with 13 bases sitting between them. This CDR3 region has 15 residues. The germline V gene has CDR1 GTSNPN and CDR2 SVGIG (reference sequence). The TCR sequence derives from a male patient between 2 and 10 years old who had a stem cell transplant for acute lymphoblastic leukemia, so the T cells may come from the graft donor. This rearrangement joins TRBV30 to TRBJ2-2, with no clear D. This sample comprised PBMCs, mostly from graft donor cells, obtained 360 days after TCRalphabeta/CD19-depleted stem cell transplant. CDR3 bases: TGTGCCTGGAGTGTATGGGGTGAGGTGACCGGGGAGCTGTTTTTT. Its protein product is CAWSVWGEVTGELFF.